The 11 T cell receptor beta chains presented below share a single source sample, sequenced in a study of technical replicates of blood from a handful of donors. Some clones are missing from TCRdb's copy, which holds only in-frame ones; the method was immunoSEQ multiplex PCR. The sample includes about 75,000 clones, roughly nine tenths of them seen just once. Sequences were obtained from PBMCs. These receptor sequences come from a human donor in good health. Some clones in this sample may be carry-over from other donors' samples.

The chain recombines TRBV13 with TRBJ1-2, with a possible D match to TRBD1 (5 bases). In germline, CDR1 is PRHDT, CDR2 FYEKMQ (reference sequence). V lost 6 bases, J lost 1 base, and 12 bases lay in between. The CDR3 spans 14 residues. The CDR3 bases are TGTGCCAGCAGGGGCGGGGGATTTAACTATGGCTACACCTTC. This sequence encodes CASRGGGFNYGYTF.

The chain joins TRBV11-2 to TRBJ2-1, with 8 bases that match TRBD2. J gave up 6 bases and V 7 bases, and 14 bases lay outside the gene matches. Germline CDR1 and CDR2: SGHAT and FQNNGV. The CDR3 spans 16 residues. DNA of the CDR3: TGTGCCAGCACCCCGGGGGGGAGGGCCATTATCAATGAGCAGTTCTTC. Its translation is CASTPGGRAIINEQFF. Full variable domain (outside the CDR3, taken from reference TRBV11-2 and TRBJ2-1): EAGVAQSPRYKIIEKRQSVAFWCNPISGHATLYWYQQILGQGPKLLIQFQNNGVVDDSQLPKDRFSAERLKGVDSTLKIQPAKLEDSAVYLCASTPGGRAIINEQFFGPGTRLTVL.

The chain combines TRBV15 with TRBJ2-1, with D possibly being TRBD2 (7 bases). The CDR3 runs to 16 residues. The germline V gene encodes CDR1 LNHNV and CDR2 YYDKDF (reference sequence). Trimming took 1 base from V and 4 from J, leaving 14 bases between them. The CDR3 is CATSRGLGGRYNEQFF. CDR3 in DNA: TGTGCCACCAGCAGAGGTTTGGGGGGGCGGTACAATGAGCAGTTCTTC.

This rearrangement joins TRBV7-2 to TRBJ2-7, with a tentative D call TRBD2 (5 bases). The V and J ends lost 1 base and 7 bases respectively, with 8 bases between them. This CDR3 region has 12 residues. Germline CDR1 SGHTA, CDR2 FQGNSA. Written as DNA, the CDR3 is TGTGCCAGCAGCTTAGACCGGAGGGAGCAGTACTTC. It encodes CASSLDRREQYF.

V gene TRBV5-6 combines with J gene TRBJ2-1; TRBD2 matches 13 bases. From germline, CDR1 is SGHDT and CDR2 YYEEEE. The V gene end was trimmed by 3 bases and the J gene end by 0 bases; junction bases not matched to a gene: 0. This CDR3 is built from 16 residues. CDR3 amino acids: CASSWTSGSSYNEQFF. The CDR3 coding sequence is TGTGCCAGCAGCTGGACTAGCGGGAGCTCCTACAATGAGCAGTTCTTC. Using reference TRBV5-6 and TRBJ2-1 for the parts outside the CDR3, the full variable domain is DAGVTQSPTHLIKTRGQQVTLRCSPKSGHDTVSWYQQALGQGPQFIFQYYEEEERQRGNFPDRFSGHQFPNYSSELNVNALLLGDSALYLCASSWTSGSSYNEQFFGPGTRLTVL.

The chain combines TRBV4-2 with TRBJ1-1; tentatively, D is TRBD1 (5 bases). Germline V CDR1 and CDR2: LGHNA, YNFKEQ. V lost 0 bases and J 5 bases, leaving 13 bases between the germline ends. This CDR3 contains 15 residues. DNA of the CDR3: TGTGCCAGCAGCCAAGATGGGGGAGGAGGGACTGAAGCTTTCTTT. It encodes CASSQDGGGGTEAFF.

The chain joins TRBV27 to TRBJ1-4; 9 bases map to TRBD1. V was pared by 5 bases and J by 8 bases, with 12 bases of the junction left unmatched. In germline, CDR1 is MNHEY, CDR2 SMNVEV (reference sequence). CDR3 size: 16 residues. The CDR3 sequence is CASSGGLGTGNEKLFF. The CDR3 DNA sequence: TGTGCCAGCAGTGGGGGGCTAGGGACAGGGAACGAAAAACTGTTTTTT.

The V gene is TRBV2, the J gene TRBJ2-3, with TRBD2 identical over 11 bases. The CDR3 runs to 18 residues. CDR1 SNHLY and CDR2 FYNNEI come from the germline V gene. The V and J ends lost 5 bases and 0 bases, in that order; junction bases with no gene match: 10. CDR3 residues: CASSSSSGRIISTDTQYF. The CDR3 DNA reads TGTGCCAGCAGTTCCTCTAGCGGGAGGATCATAAGCACAGATACGCAGTATTTT.

The V gene is TRBV5-4, the J gene TRBJ2-3; no reliable D call. The CDR3 is 11 residues long. V lost 2 bases and J 7 bases, leaving 5 bases between the germline ends. The germline CDR1 and CDR2 sequences are SGHNT and YYREEE (reference sequence). The CDR3 bases are TGTGCCAGCAGCTTATCAAATACGCAGTATTTT. Its protein is CASSLSNTQYF.

The rearrangement uses TRBV11-2 and TRBJ2-7; 7 bases are a match to TRBD2. The germline CDR1 and CDR2 sequences are SGHAT and FQNNGV. This CDR3 contains 16 residues. With V trimmed by 7 bases and J by 0 bases, 12 bases remained unmatched. The CDR3 sequence is CASTKGEGRSSYEQYF. Here the CDR3 DNA reads TGTGCCAGCACCAAAGGGGAGGGACGGTCCTCCTACGAGCAGTACTTC.

V gene TRBV11-3 combines with J gene TRBJ2-3, with TRBD2 matching 7 bases. Germline CDR1 reads SGHNT; CDR2 reads YENEEA. V lost 5 bases to trimming and J lost 2 bases; unmatched junction nucleotides: 7. The CDR3 is 15 residues long. The chain's CDR3 is CASSKGGGDTDTQYF. The CDR3 bases are TGTGCCAGCAGCAAAGGCGGGGGTGACACAGATACGCAGTATTTT. The full variable domain, in which reference TRBV11-3 and TRBJ2-3 provide the parts outside the CDR3, is EAGVVQSPRYKIIEKKQPVAFWCNPISGHNTLYWYLQNLGQGPELLIRYENEEAVDDSQLPKDRFSAERLKGVDSTLKIQPAELGDSAVYLCASSKGGGDTDTQYFGPGTRLTVL.